The T cell receptor beta chain under discussion was sequenced for a study of T cells after yellow fever vaccination. Across the whole study: SMART-Seq v4 Ultra Low Input handled preparation of low-cell-number fractions.

MiXCR, run by TCRdb on the 5' RACE reads, gives a single entry per CDR3 protein. The sample has approximately 510,000 distinct CDR3 sequences; 20% to 25% are singletons. The TCR sequence derives from a man between 18 and 35 years old who received the YFV17D yellow fever vaccine. The sample was PBMCs, taken about 20 days after the first yellow fever vaccination.

The CDR3 sequence: CASSGGTGWGQPQHF. DNA of the CDR3: TGCGCCAGCAGCGGCGGGACAGGCTGGGGTCAGCCCCAGCATTTT. The chain has TRBV4-1 and TRBJ1-5, with 8 nucleotides matching TRBD1. This CDR3 is 15 amino acids long. The germline CDR1 and CDR2 sequences are MGHRA and YSYEKL. The J segment lost 6 bases and the V segment lost 5 bases, leaving 9 bases of the junction unmatched.